The clone carrying this T cell receptor beta chain was detected ten times or more. Its antigen is as yet unknown. This sample was included in a study of T-cell memory formation after mild COVID-19. Whole-study results and caveats: Later expanders leaned CD4+, whereas clones that contracted between day 15 and 85 were balanced CD4/CD8. Contracting CD4+ clones lay largely in CM and EM, with CD8+ ones residing in EMRA. That cross-reactive memory joined was suggested by some responding clones appearing in pre-infection memory.

V shed 4 bases and J shed 3 bases, with 17 bases lying between them. Germline V CDR1 and CDR2: SQVTM, ANQGSEA. The CDR3 sequence is 15 residues long. TCRalpha and TCRbeta libraries used 5'RACE with constant-segment primers and UMIs. TCRdb fed the 5' RACE reads into MiXCR, producing one record per CDR3 protein. The sample gives around 320,000 distinct CDR3 sequences, around 28% of which show up once; about 13% is in the top ten. The chain couples TRBV29-1 to TRBJ2-3; D ambiguous. The specimen sequenced was PBMCs or a T cell subset sorted from them (not recorded which). The TCR comes from an adult woman who had mild COVID-19 (a few samples of this study predate the infection). Cell type and time point are not known. In DNA form, the CDR3 reads TGCAGCGTTGTGGTGCTACCGGATCTAACAGATACGCAGTATTTT. Translating it yields CSVVVLPDLTDTQYF.